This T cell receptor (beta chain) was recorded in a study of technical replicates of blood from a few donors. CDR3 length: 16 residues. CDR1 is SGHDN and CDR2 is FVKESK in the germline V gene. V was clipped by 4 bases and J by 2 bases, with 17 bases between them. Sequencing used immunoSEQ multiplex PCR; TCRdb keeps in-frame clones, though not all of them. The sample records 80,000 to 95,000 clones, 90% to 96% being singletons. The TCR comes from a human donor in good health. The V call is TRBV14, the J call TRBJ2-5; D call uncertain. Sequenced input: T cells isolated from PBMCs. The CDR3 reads CASSPIDLEWQETQYF. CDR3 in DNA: TGTGCCAGCAGCCCGATAGACCTGGAGTGGCAAGAGACCCAGTACTTC.